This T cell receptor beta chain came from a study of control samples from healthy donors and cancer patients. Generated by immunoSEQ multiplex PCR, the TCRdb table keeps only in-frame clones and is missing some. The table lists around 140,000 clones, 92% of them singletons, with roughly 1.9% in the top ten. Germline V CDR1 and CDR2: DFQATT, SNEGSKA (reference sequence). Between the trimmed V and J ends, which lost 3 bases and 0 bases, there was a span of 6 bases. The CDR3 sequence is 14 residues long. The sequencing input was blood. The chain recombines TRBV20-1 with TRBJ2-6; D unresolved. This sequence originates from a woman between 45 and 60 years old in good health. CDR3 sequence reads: CSASPLSGANVLTF. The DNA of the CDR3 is TGCAGTGCTAGTCCCCTCTCTGGGGCCAACGTCCTGACTTTC.